A selection of T cell receptor beta chains follows, all from one sample in a study of blood T cell repertoires in COVID-19. Assay: immunoSEQ multiplex PCR; the TCRdb copy retains only in-frame clones and omits some. The sample lists 300,000 or so clones, roughly 91% seen once, with 1% in the top ten. The sample consisted of peripheral blood. The receptor set was obtained from a man aged 45 to 65 with active or convalescent COVID-19. Both conserved end residues are part of each CDR3. The size field is filled for only some rows; it gives once, few, many or a size class.

abundance: -; j_gene: TRBJ2-2; v_gene: TRBV24-1; CDR3aa: CATSDVTGELFF
abundance: -; j_gene: TRBJ1-6; v_gene: TRBV4-3; CDR3aa: CASSTRASESNSPLHF
abundance: -; j_gene: TRBJ1-1; v_gene: TRBV10-3; CDR3aa: CAISEWETRNTEAFF
abundance: once; j_gene: TRBJ1-5; v_gene: TRBV7-3; CDR3aa: CAAGDSNQPQHF
abundance: -; j_gene: TRBJ2-1; v_gene: TRBV28; CDR3aa: CASSLIGLFNEQFF
abundance: -; j_gene: TRBJ1-2; v_gene: TRBV28; CDR3aa: CASRRWGQTFSYGYTF
abundance: -; j_gene: TRBJ1-2; v_gene: TRBV28; CDR3aa: CASSFPPDSGYTF
abundance: -; j_gene: TRBJ2-4; v_gene: TRBV4-3; CDR3aa: CASSQSHPAGLDIQYF
abundance: -; j_gene: TRBJ2-7; v_gene: TRBV2; CDR3aa: CASSEDRENEQYF
abundance: -; j_gene: TRBJ1-1; v_gene: TRBV19; CDR3aa: CASTDRVVNTEAFF
abundance: -; j_gene: TRBJ2-1; v_gene: TRBV18; CDR3aa: CASSSLAGAHLGNEQFF
abundance: -; j_gene: TRBJ2-1; v_gene: TRBV2; CDR3aa: CASRLGQGSNEQFF
abundance: -; j_gene: TRBJ1-3; v_gene: TRBV28; CDR3aa: CASSLRGTGNTIYF
abundance: -; j_gene: TRBJ1-5; v_gene: TRBV6-5; CDR3aa: CASGGASNQPQHF
abundance: -; j_gene: TRBJ2-4; v_gene: TRBV21-1; CDR3aa: CASSLRRTSGAKNIQYF
abundance: -; j_gene: TRBJ1-2; v_gene: TRBV7-9; CDR3aa: CASSSSGQGTNYGYTF
abundance: -; j_gene: TRBJ1-1; v_gene: TRBV7-3; CDR3aa: CASSLMPRDTEAFF
abundance: -; j_gene: TRBJ2-1; v_gene: TRBV9; CDR3aa: CASSVAGLAGGEQFF
abundance: -; j_gene: TRBJ1-6; v_gene: TRBV28; CDR3aa: CASSLWAEPGNSPLHF
abundance: -; j_gene: TRBJ2-7; v_gene: TRBV19; CDR3aa: CASSHFWTSVPYEQYF
abundance: -; j_gene: TRBJ2-7; v_gene: TRBV4-1; CDR3aa: CASSPSRGDQRGEQYF
abundance: once; j_gene: TRBJ1-1; v_gene: TRBV5-1; CDR3aa: CASSLAGDQMNTEAFF
abundance: -; j_gene: TRBJ2-1; v_gene: TRBV28; CDR3aa: CATSGTGKGNEQFF
abundance: -; j_gene: TRBJ2-3; v_gene: TRBV28; CDR3aa: CASNSFTDTQYF
abundance: -; j_gene: TRBJ2-2; v_gene: TRBV7-2; CDR3aa: CASSGRGSAGELFF
abundance: -; j_gene: TRBJ1-5; v_gene: TRBV4-1; CDR3aa: CASSQAPGKGYNQPQHF
abundance: -; j_gene: TRBJ2-3; v_gene: TRBV5-4; CDR3aa: CASSSRRGGGVTDTQYF
abundance: -; j_gene: TRBJ1-5; v_gene: TRBV20-1; CDR3aa: CSASGPGGVDDQPQHF
abundance: -; j_gene: TRBJ1-5; v_gene: TRBV5-1; CDR3aa: CASSGGTVVNQPQHF
abundance: -; j_gene: TRBJ1-6; v_gene: TRBV2; CDR3aa: CASSPGQGVSPLHF
abundance: -; j_gene: TRBJ2-7; v_gene: TRBV28; CDR3aa: CASIHGAPQGNYEQYF
abundance: -; j_gene: TRBJ2-1; v_gene: TRBV11-3; CDR3aa: CASSPGTSGPYNEQFF
abundance: once; j_gene: TRBJ1-1; v_gene: TRBV2; CDR3aa: CASSVFTEAFF